Detailed here is one T cell receptor (beta chain). Antigen specificity is unknown. This CDR3 spans 17 amino acids. Germline V gene lookup returns CDR1 SGHVS and CDR2 FNYEAQ. V lost 0 bases to trimming and J lost 4 bases; unmatched junction nucleotides: 9. Researchers collected 9.5 to 10 milliliters of peripheral blood from every single donor. The sample is drawn from a study of blood T cells in healthy people across ages. Primers used in a second PCR of roughly 6 to 12 cycles were a sample-barcoded 5' primer and a J-beta primer mix. TCRdb re-analysed the 5' RACE reads in MiXCR, keeping a single row per CDR3 protein. The top ten clones hold 4% of a sample with approximately 1.5 million distinct CDR3 sequences, about 42% of them seen once. Study-wide points: The authors considered diversity estimates from one million T cells to be underestimates.

The sequencing input was blood. The rearrangement uses TRBV7-6 and TRBJ2-3, with TRBD2 matching 8 bases. The TCR sequence derives from a woman in her late teens or twenties in good health. CDR3 region: CASSLALGGGIADTQYF. As DNA, the CDR3 is TGTGCCAGCAGCTTAGCGCTTGGCGGGGGGATTGCAGATACGCAGTATTTT.